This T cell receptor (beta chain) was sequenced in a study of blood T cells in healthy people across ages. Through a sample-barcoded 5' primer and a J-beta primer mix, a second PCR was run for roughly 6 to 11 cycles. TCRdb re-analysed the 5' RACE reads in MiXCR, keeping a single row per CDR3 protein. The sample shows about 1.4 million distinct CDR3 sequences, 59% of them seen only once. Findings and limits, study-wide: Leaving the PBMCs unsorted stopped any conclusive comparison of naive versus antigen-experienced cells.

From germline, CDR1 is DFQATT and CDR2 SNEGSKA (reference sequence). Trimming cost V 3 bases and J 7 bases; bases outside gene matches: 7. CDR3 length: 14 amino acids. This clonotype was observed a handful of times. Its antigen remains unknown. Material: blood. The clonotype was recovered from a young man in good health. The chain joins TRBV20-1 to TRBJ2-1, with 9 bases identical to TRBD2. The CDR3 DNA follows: TGCAGTGCTAGTTCGCGGGGGGGCATAAATGAGCAGTTCTTC. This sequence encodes CSASSRGGINEQFF.